This T cell receptor beta chain came from a study of memory CD4+ T cells and cytomegalovirus serostatus. At the level of the study: Of the healthy Belgian adults, several were CMV seropositive and about 24 seronegative. General study points: About 40% of the roughly 160 known CMV-associated TCRbeta sequences appeared in CD4+ memory. Repertoires predicted CMV serostatus with median bootstrapped AUC of 0.95. The CMV-associated TCR signature appears largely within the CD4+ memory repertoire.

Single viable CD3+CD4+CD8-CD45RO+ cells were sorted as the memory CD4+ T cells. In regard to this clone: Its antigen is currently unknown.

The CDR3 spans 16 residues. The V gene end was trimmed by 4 bases and the J gene end by 4 bases; junction bases not matched to a gene: 5. Germline V lookup: CDR1 MGHRA, CDR2 YSYEKL. Measured with immunoSEQ multiplex PCR; TCRdb has only the in-frame clones, and not every one. The sample shows 80,000 or so clones, 78% of them seen only once. This receptor was identified in an adult in good health and CMV-seropositive. This rearrangement joins TRBV4-1 to TRBJ2-1, with 12 bases matching TRBD2. Sequencing was performed on memory CD4+ T cells from blood. The CDR3 region has the DNA TGCGCCAGCAGCCCCGGACTAGCGGGAAGATACAATGAGCAGTTCTTC. Translating gives CASSPGLAGRYNEQFF.